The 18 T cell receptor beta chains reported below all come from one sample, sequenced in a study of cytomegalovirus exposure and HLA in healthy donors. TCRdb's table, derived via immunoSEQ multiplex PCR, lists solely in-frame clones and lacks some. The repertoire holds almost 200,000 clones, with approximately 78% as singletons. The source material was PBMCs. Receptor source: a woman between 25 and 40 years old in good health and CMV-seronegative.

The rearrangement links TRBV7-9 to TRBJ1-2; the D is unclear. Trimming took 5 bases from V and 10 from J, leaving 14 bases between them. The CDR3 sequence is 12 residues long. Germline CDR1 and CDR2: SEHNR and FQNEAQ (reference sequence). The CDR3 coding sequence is TGTGCCAGCAGCAAAGAGCGGAATAACTACACCTTC. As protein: CASSKERNNYTF.

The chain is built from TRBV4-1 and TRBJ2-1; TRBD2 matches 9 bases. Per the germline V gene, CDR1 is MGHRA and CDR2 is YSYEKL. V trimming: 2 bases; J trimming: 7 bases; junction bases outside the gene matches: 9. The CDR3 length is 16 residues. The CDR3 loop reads CASSQSLAGEGNEQFF. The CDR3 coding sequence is TGCGCCAGCAGCCAATCATTAGCGGGAGAGGGGAATGAGCAGTTCTTC.

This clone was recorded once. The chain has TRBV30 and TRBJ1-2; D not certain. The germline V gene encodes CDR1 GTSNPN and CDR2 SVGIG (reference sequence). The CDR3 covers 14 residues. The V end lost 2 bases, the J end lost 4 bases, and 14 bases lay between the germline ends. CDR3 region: CAWSKIEGTYGYTF. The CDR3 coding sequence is TGTGCCTGGAGTAAAATCGAGGGTACCTATGGCTACACCTTC.

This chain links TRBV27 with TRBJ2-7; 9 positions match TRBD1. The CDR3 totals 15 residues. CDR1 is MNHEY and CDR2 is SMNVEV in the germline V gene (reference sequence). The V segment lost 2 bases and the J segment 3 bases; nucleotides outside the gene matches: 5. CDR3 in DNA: TGTGCCAGCAGTTTAGATCGGACAGGGGTCTACGAGCAGTACTTC. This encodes CASSLDRTGVYEQYF.

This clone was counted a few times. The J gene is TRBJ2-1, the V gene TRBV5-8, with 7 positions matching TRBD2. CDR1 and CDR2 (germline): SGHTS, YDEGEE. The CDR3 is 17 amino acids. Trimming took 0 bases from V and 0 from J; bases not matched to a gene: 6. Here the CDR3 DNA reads TGTGCCAGCAGCTTGGGGGTTGCGGGAGTCTCCTACAATGAGCAGTTCTTC. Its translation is CASSLGVAGVSYNEQFF.

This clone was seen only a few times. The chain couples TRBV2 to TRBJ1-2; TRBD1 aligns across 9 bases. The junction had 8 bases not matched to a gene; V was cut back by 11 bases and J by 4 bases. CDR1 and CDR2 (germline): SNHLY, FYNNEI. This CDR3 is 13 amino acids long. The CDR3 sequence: CAGGTGRRYGYTF. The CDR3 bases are TGTGCCGGTGGGACAGGGCGTCGCTATGGCTACACCTTC. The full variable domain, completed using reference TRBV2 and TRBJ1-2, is EPEVTQTPSHQVTQMGQEVILRCVPISNHLYFYWYRQILGQKVEFLVSFYNNEISEKSEIFDDQFSVERPDGSNFTLKIRSTKLEDSAMYFCAGGTGRRYGYTFGSGTRLTVV.

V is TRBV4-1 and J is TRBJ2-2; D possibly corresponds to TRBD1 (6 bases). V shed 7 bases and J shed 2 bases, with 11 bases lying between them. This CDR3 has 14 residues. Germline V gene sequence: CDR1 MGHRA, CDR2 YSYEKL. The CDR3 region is CASKGGSNTGELFF. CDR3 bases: TGCGCCAGCAAAGGGGGATCTAACACCGGGGAGCTGTTTTTT.

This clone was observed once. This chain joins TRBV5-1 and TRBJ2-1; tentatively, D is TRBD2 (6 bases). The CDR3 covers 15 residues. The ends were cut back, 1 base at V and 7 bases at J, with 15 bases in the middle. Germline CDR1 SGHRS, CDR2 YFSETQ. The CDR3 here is CASSLSRGVFNEQFF. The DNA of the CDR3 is TGCGCCAGCAGCTTGTCTCGCGGGGTTTTTAATGAGCAGTTCTTC.

The CDR3 region is CAWSANYDTEAFF. The CDR3 region has the DNA TGTGCCTGGAGTGCCAACTATGACACTGAAGCTTTCTTT. The chain employs TRBV30 and TRBJ1-1, with no clear D. Looked up from germline, CDR1 is GTSNPN and CDR2 is SVGIG (reference sequence). Trimming left V 1 base short and J 3 bases short, with 9 bases between. This CDR3 contains 13 residues.

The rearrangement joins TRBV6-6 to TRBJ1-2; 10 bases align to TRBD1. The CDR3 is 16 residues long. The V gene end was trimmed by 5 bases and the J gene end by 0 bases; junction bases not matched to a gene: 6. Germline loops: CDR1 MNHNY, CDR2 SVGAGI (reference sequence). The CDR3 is CASSLGTGATNYGYTF. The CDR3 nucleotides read TGTGCCAGCAGTCTCGGGACAGGGGCGACTAACTATGGCTACACCTTC.

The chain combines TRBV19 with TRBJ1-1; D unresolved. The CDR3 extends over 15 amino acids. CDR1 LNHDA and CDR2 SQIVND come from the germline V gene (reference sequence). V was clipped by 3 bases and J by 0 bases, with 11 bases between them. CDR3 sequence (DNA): TGTGCCAGTAGTATCGTCTCCTACGTGAACACTGAAGCTTTCTTT. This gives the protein CASSIVSYVNTEAFF.

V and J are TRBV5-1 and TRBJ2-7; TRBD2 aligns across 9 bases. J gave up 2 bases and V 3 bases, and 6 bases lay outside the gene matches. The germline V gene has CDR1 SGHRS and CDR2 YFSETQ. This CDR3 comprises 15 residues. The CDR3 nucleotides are TGCGCCAGCAGCTCTTCTAGCGGGACCGCCTACGAGCAGTACTTC. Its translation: CASSSSSGTAYEQYF.

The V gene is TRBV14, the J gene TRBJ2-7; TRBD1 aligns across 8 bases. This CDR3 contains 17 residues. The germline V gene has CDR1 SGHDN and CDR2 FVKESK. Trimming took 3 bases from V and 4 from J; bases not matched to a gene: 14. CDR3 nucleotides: TGTGCCAGCAGCCAGGAAGTACCCCGGGACAGGTTGTACGAGCAGTACTTC. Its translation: CASSQEVPRDRLYEQYF.

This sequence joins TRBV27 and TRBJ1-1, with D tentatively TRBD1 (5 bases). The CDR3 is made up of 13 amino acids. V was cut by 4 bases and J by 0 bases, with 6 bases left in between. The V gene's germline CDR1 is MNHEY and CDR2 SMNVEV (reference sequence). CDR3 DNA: TGTGCCAGCAGTTCAGGGATGAACACTGAAGCTTTCTTT. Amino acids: CASSSGMNTEAFF.

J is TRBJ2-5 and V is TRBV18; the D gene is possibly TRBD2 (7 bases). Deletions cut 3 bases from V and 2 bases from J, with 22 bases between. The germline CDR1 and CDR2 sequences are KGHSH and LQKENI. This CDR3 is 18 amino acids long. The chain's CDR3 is CASSPNRQREGGQETQYF. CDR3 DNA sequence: TGTGCCAGCTCACCGAATAGGCAGCGGGAAGGGGGGCAAGAGACCCAGTACTTC.

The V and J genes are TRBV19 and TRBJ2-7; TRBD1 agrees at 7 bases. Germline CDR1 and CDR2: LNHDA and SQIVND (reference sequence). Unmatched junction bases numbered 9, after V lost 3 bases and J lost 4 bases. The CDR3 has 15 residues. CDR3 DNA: TGTGCCAGTAGTATGGAAGGAGAGGGACAGTACGAGCAGTACTTC. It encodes CASSMEGEGQYEQYF.

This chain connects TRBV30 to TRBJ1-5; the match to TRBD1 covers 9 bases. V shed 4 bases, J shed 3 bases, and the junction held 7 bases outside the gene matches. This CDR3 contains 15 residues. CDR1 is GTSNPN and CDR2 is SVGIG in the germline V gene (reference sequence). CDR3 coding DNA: TGTGCCTGGAACCCGGGACAGGGAAACAATCAGCCCCAGCATTTT. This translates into CAWNPGQGNNQPQHF.

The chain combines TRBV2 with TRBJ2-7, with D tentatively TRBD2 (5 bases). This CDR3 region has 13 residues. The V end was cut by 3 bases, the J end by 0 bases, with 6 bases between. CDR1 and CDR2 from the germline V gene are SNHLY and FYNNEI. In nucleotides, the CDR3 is TGTGCCAGCAGTGAGGACTTCTCCTACGAGCAGTACTTC. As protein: CASSEDFSYEQYF.